This T cell receptor (beta chain) derives from a study of CD8+CD57+ T cells in acquired aplastic anemia. Sequenced patients had shown CD8+CD57+ cell expansion by flow cytometry. Genomic DNA, serving as template, underwent TCR beta VDJ and CDR3 profiling. Using its own MiXCR run on the reads, TCRdb lists one record per CDR3 protein. The sample comprises fewer than 200,000 distinct CDR3 sequences, nearly 50% of which are singletons, and under 15% rests with the top ten. V lost 3 bases and J lost 5, with 13 bases in between. This CDR3 has 14 amino acids. CDR1 is WNHNN, CDR2 SYGVQD, per germline (reference sequence).

The origin of this receptor is a human donor with aplastic anemia. The rearrangement joins TRBV10-1 to TRBJ2-5; tentative D call: TRBD1 (5 bases). Sequenced sample: sorted CD4+, CD8+, or CD8+CD57+ T cells (not recorded which) from PBMCs. DNA for the CDR3: TGCGCCAGCAGTGAATCAGGGCCTGGGGAGACCCAGTACTTC. It yields the protein CASSESGPGETQYF.